This T cell receptor (beta chain) was identified during a study of T cell changes during pregnancy in multiple sclerosis. CDR3 length: 17 residues. The V end was cut by 0 bases, the J end by 0 bases, with 14 bases between. From germline, CDR1 is GTSNPN and CDR2 SVGIG (reference sequence). TCRdb's table, derived via immunoSEQ multiplex PCR, lists solely in-frame clones and lacks some. The sample holds roughly 110,000 clones; around 92% are singletons and the top ten take 1.6%. The rearrangement links TRBV30 to TRBJ2-2, with a weak D call TRBD1 (6 bases). Material: peripheral blood, obtained after pregnancy. This TCR was sampled from a female donor with multiple sclerosis, enrolled in a pregnancy study. CDR3 sequence: CAWSVQITGPNTGELFF. CDR3 nucleotides: TGTGCCTGGAGTGTACAGATCACAGGGCCGAACACCGGGGAGCTGTTTTTT.